This TCR beta chain was observed in a study of blood T cell repertoires in COVID-19. Across the whole study: From the United States, Italy and Spain came samples of acute and convalescent COVID-19. Sources were T cells, B-cell-depleted T cells, or PBMCs; the material itself was cDNA or gDNA.

A single count supports this clone. Source study methods: Counts of nucleated cells, estimated from reference gene primer amplification, were obtained. Profiled with immunoSEQ multiplex PCR; TCRdb holds only in-frame clones, not every one. That table gives V, J and clone size, and the DNA gave D and trimming. The sample shows tens of thousands of clones, roughly 86% of them seen only once. The sample comprised peripheral blood. This TCR was recovered from a man between 45 and 60 years old with active COVID-19.

The CDR3 reads CASSPRYWTSGPQETQYF. The CDR3 DNA follows: TGTGCCAGCAGCCCCCGGTATTGGACTAGCGGCCCCCAAGAGACCCAGTACTTC. The chain has TRBV13 and TRBJ2-5, with 10 bases fitting TRBD2. After removal of 5 bases from V and 1 base from J, the junction contained 13 bases not matched to a gene. This CDR3 has 18 residues. Germline loops: CDR1 PRHDT, CDR2 FYEKMQ (reference sequence).